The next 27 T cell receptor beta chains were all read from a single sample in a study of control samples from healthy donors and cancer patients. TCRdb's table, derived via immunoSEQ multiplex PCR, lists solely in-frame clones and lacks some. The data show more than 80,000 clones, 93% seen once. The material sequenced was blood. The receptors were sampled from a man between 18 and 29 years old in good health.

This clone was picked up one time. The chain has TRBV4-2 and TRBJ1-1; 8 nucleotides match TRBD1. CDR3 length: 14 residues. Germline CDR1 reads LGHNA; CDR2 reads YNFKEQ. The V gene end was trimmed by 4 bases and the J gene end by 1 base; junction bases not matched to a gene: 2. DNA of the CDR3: TGTGCCAGCAGCCTGGGGACAGGGAACACTGAAGCTTTCTTT. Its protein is CASSLGTGNTEAFF.

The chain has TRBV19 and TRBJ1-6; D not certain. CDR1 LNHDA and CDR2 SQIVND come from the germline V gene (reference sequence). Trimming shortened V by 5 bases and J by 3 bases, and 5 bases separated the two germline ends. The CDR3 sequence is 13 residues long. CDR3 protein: CASSVGYNSPLHF. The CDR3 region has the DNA TGTGCCAGTAGTGTCGGCTATAATTCACCCCTCCACTTT. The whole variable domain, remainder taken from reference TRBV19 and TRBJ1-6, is DGGITQSPKYLFRKEGQNVTLSCEQNLNHDAMYWYRQDPGQGLRLIYYSQIVNDFQKGDIAEGYSVSREKKESFPLTVTSAQKNPTAFYLCASSVGYNSPLHFGNGTRLTVT.

The CDR3 DNA reads TGTGCCAGCCTTGGGGCGGGGGGGCTTGAGGCCAACGTCCTGACTTTC. This codes for CASLGAGGLEANVLTF. V and J are TRBV5-6 and TRBJ2-6; 9 bases map to TRBD2. Germline CDR1 reads SGHDT; CDR2 reads YYEEEE. This CDR3 has 16 residues. V lost 7 bases to trimming and J lost 6 bases; unmatched junction nucleotides: 11.

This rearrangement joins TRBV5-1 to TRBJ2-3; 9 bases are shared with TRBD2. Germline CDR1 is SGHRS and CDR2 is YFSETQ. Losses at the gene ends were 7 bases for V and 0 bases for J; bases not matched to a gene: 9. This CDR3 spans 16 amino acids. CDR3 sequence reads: CASCPSSGASTDTQYF. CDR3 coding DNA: TGCGCCAGCTGCCCATCTAGCGGGGCTAGCACAGATACGCAGTATTTT.

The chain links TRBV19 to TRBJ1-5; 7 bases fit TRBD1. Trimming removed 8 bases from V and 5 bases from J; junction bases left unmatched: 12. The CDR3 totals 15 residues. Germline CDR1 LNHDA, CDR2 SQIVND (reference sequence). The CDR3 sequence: CASHPVGGGYQPQHF. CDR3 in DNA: TGTGCCAGTCACCCAGTCGGAGGGGGCTATCAGCCCCAGCATTTT.

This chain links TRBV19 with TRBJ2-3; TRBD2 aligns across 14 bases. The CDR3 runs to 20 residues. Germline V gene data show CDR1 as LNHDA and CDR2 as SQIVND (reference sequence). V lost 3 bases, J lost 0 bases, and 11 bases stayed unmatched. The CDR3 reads CASSMRTSGGIKTSTDTQYF. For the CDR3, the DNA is TGTGCCAGTAGTATGCGGACTAGCGGGGGGATCAAGACTAGCACAGATACGCAGTATTTT.

The CDR3 region is CASILSGAYNEQFF. The CDR3 DNA reads TGTGCCAGCATCCTCAGCGGGGCTTACAATGAGCAGTTCTTC. This rearrangement joins TRBV6-4 to TRBJ2-1; 7 nucleotides match TRBD2. The CDR3 is 14 amino acids. V lost 7 bases, J lost 4 bases, and 7 bases stayed unmatched. Germline V lookup: CDR1 MRHNA, CDR2 SNTAGT.

The CDR3 DNA follows: TGTGCCAGCAGTTACCGGCCCTTGACGACAGATACGCAGTATTTT. Translated, it gives CASSYRPLTTDTQYF. The V call is TRBV6-5, the J call TRBJ2-3; no clear D gene. This CDR3 has 15 amino acids. Deletions cut 2 bases from V and 3 bases from J, with 12 bases between. Germline CDR1 is MNHEY and CDR2 is SVGAGI.

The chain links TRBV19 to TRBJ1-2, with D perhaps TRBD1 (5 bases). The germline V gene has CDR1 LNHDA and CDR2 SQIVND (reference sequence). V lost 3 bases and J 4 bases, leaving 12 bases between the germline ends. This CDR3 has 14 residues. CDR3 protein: CASSITREAYGYTF. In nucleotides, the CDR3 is TGTGCCAGTAGTATTACCAGGGAAGCCTATGGCTACACCTTC.

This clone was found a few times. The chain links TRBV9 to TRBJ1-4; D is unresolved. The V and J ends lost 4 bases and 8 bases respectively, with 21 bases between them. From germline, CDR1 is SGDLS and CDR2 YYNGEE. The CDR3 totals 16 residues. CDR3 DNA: TGTGCCAGCAGCTCGGGCGGGGTGACGGCCCTGGAAAAACTGTTTTTT. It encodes CASSSGGVTALEKLFF.

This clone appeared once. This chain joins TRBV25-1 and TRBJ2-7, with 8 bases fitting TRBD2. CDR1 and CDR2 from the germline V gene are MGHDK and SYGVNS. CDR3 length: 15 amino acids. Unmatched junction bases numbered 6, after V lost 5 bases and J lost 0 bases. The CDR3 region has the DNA TGTGCCAGCAGTAGTAGCGGGATGAGCTCCTACGAGCAGTACTTC. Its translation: CASSSSGMSSYEQYF.

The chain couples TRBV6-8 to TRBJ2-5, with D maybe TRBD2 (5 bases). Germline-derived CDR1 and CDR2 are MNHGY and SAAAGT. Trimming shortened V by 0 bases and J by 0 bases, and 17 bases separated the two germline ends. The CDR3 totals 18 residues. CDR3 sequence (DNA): TGTGCCAGCAGTTACTCCCCCGAGGGCAGGAACTACCAAGAGACCCAGTACTTC. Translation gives CASSYSPEGRNYQETQYF.

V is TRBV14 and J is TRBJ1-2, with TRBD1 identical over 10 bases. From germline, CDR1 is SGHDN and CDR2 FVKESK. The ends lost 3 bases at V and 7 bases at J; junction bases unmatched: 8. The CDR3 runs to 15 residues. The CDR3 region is CASSQRDRGPTGYTF. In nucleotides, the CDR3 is TGTGCCAGCAGCCAGAGAGACAGGGGGCCGACTGGCTACACCTTC. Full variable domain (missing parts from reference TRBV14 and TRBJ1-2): EAGVTQFPSHSVIEKGQTVTLRCDPISGHDNLYWYRRVMGKEIKFLLHFVKESKQDESGMPNNRFLAERTGGTYSTLKVQPAELEDSGVYFCASSQRDRGPTGYTFGSGTRLTVV.

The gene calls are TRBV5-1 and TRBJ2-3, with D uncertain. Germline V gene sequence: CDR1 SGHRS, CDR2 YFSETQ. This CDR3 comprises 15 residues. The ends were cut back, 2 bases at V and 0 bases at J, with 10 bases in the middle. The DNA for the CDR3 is TGCGCCAGCAGCTTTAAGGGCTCTAGCACAGATACGCAGTATTTT. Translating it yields CASSFKGSSTDTQYF.

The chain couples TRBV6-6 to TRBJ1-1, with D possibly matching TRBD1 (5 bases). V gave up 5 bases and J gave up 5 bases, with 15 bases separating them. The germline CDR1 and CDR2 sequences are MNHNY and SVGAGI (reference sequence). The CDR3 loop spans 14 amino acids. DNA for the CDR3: TGTGCCAGCAGTAACTATGACCCAGGGACTGAAGCTTTCTTT. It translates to CASSNYDPGTEAFF.

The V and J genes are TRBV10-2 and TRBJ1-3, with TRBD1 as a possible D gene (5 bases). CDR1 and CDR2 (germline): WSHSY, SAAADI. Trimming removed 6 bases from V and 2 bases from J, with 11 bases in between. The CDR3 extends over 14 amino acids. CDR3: CASRPGTAGNTIYF. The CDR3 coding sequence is TGCGCCAGCAGACCCGGGACTGCTGGAAACACCATATATTTT.

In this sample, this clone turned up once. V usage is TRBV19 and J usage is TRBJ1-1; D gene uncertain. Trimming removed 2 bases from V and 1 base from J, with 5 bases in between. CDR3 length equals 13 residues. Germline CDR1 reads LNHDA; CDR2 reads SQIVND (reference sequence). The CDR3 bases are TGTGCCAGTAGTATAACCGAGAACACTGAAGCTTTCTTT. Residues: CASSITENTEAFF.

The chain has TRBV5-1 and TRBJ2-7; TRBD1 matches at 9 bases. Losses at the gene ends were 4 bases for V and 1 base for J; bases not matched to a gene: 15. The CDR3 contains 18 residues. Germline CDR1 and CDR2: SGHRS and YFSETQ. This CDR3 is CASSLPGQGIHSSYEQYF. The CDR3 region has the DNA TGCGCCAGCAGCCTACCGGGACAGGGAATACACTCTTCCTACGAGCAGTACTTC.

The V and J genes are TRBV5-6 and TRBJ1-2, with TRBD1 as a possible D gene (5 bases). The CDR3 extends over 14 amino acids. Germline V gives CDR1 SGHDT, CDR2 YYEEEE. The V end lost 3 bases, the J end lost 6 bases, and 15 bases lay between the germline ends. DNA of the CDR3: TGTGCCAGCAGCTATGAGGGAGGCAGGGATGGCTACACCTTC. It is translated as CASSYEGGRDGYTF.

CDR3 region: CASSPTDRAHTEAFF. For the CDR3, the DNA is TGTGCCAGCAGCCCCACGGACAGGGCGCACACTGAAGCTTTCTTT. The chain employs TRBV5-6 and TRBJ1-1, with TRBD1 matching 8 bases. The V segment lost 4 bases and the J segment 3 bases; nucleotides outside the gene matches: 8. The CDR3 is 15 residues long. Germline assignment: CDR1 SGHDT and CDR2 YYEEEE. Supplemented by reference TRBV5-6 and TRBJ1-1, the full variable domain reads DAGVTQSPTHLIKTRGQQVTLRCSPKSGHDTVSWYQQALGQGPQFIFQYYEEEERQRGNFPDRFSGHQFPNYSSELNVNALLLGDSALYLCASSPTDRAHTEAFFGQGTRLTVV.

CDR3 sequence (DNA): TGTGCCAGTAGTACGAGACACGGGACAGGGGTCCGTAATGAAAAACTGTTTTTT. It is translated as CASSTRHGTGVRNEKLFF. This chain joins TRBV19 and TRBJ1-4; the match to TRBD1 covers 10 bases. Germline trimming cut 4 bases from V and 4 bases from J; bases unmatched to any gene: 12. The germline CDR1 and CDR2 sequences are LNHDA and SQIVND (reference sequence). This CDR3 has 18 residues.

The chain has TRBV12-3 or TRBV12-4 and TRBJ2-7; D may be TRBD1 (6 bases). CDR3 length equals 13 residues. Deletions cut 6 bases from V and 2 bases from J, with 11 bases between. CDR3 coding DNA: TGTGCCAGCAGGGACAGCATCGCCTACGAGCAGTACTTC. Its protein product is CASRDSIAYEQYF.

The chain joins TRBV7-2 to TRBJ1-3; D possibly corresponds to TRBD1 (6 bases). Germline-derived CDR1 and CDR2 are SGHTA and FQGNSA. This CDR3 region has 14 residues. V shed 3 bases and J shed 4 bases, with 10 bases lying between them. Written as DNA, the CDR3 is TGTGCCAGCAGCTTCATGCAGGGGGGAAACACCATATATTTT. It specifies CASSFMQGGNTIYF.

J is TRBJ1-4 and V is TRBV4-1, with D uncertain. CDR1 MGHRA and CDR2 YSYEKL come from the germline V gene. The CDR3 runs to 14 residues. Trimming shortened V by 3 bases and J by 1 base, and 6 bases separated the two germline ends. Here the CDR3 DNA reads TGCGCCAGCAGCCAGGAGTTAACTAATGAAAAACTGTTTTTT. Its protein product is CASSQELTNEKLFF.

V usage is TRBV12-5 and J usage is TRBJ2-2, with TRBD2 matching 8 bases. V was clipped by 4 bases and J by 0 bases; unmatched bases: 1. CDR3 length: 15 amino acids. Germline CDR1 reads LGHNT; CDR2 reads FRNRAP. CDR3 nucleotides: TGTGCTAGTGGTTCAGCGGGGGCGAACACCGGGGAGCTGTTTTTT. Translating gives CASGSAGANTGELFF.

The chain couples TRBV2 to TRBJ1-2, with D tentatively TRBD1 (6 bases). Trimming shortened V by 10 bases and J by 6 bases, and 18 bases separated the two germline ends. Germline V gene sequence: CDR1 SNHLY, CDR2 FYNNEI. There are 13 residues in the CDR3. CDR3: CANKFRDTDGYTF. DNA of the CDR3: TGTGCCAACAAATTCCGGGACACTGATGGCTACACCTTC.

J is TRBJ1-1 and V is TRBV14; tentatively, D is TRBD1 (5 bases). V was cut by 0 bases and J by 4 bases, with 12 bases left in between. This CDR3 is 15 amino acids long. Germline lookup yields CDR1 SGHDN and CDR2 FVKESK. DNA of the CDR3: TGTGCCAGCAGCCAAGATTCTTCCGGGGGCACTGAAGCTTTCTTT. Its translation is CASSQDSSGGTEAFF.